The sequence of this T cell receptor (beta chain) was determined in a study of blood T cell repertoires in COVID-19. Study in general: Nucleic acid was either cDNA or gDNA, and it came from T cells, B-cell-depleted T cells, or PBMCs.

In the original analysis: Reference gene primer amplification in the assay estimated nucleated cell counts. Assay: immunoSEQ multiplex PCR; the TCRdb copy retains only in-frame clones and omits some. V and J calls and clone size are given by that table; D and trimming were obtained from the DNA. The profile shows 80,000 to 100,000 clones, 74% of them singletons. The CDR3 has 12 residues. Germline-derived CDR1 and CDR2 are SNHLY and FYNNEI. V lost 6 bases and J lost 6; bases outside the gene matches: 2. This clone showed up many times. The sequence was collected from a man aged 70-80 years with COVID-19, enrolled during active disease. Sequences were obtained from peripheral blood. The J gene is TRBJ1-2, the V gene TRBV2; 9 nucleotides line up with TRBD1. The CDR3: CASRDRGHGYTF. In DNA form, the CDR3 reads TGTGCCAGCAGGGACAGGGGCCATGGCTACACCTTC.